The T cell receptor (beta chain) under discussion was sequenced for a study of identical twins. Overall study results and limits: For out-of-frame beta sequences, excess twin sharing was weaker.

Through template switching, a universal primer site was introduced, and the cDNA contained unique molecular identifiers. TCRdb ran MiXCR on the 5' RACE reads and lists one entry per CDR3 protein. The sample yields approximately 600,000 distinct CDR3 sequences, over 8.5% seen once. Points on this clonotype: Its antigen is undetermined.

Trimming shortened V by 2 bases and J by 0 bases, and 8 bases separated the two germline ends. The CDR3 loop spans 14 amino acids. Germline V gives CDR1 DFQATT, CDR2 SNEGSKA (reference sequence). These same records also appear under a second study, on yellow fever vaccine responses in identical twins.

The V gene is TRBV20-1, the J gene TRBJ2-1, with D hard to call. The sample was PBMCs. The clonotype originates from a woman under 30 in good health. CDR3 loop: CSARSAASYNEQFF. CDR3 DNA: TGCAGTGCTAGATCTGCGGCCTCCTACAATGAGCAGTTCTTC.